This entry lists 30 T cell receptor beta chains sequenced from one sample in a study of early T cells in non-severe SARS-CoV-2 infection. One entry per CDR3 protein, called by TCRdb with MiXCR from the 5' RACE reads. The data contain about 66,000 distinct CDR3 sequences, 20% of them singletons. Sequencing used whole blood, obtained at baseline. The receptors were gathered from an adult who was a healthcare worker with PCR-confirmed SARS-CoV-2 infection or an uninfected control (not recorded which).

This clonotype was found many times. The rearrangement joins TRBV6-1 to TRBJ1-2, with D maybe TRBD1 (5 bases). This CDR3 is built from 13 residues. The V and J ends lost 6 bases and 1 base respectively, with 9 bases between them. The germline V gene encodes CDR1 MNHNS and CDR2 SASEGT. The CDR3 sequence: CASSPTDNYGYTF. CDR3 nucleotides: TGTGCCAGCAGCCCGACAGATAACTATGGCTACACCTTC.

This clonotype occurred a few times. The chain recombines TRBV12-5 with TRBJ2-7; TRBD1 matches at 7 bases. The CDR3 has 14 amino acids. The J segment lost 1 base and the V segment lost 4 bases, leaving 4 bases of the junction unmatched. The germline gives CDR1 LGHNT, CDR2 FRNRAP. CDR3 DNA: TGTGCTAGTGGTTCCCCGGGACAGTCCTACGAGCAGTACTTC. It codes for CASGSPGQSYEQYF. Supplemented by reference TRBV12-5 and TRBJ2-7, the full variable domain reads DARVTQTPRHKVTEMGQEVTMRCQPILGHNTVFWYRQTMMQGLELLAYFRNRAPLDDSGMPKDRFSAEMPDATLATLKIQPSEPRDSAVYFCASGSPGQSYEQYFGPGTRLTVT.

The chain carries TRBV29-1 and TRBJ2-5; D perhaps matches TRBD1 (7 bases). The germline gives CDR1 SQVTM, CDR2 ANQGSEA. This CDR3 comprises 12 residues. V was trimmed by 7 bases and J by 5 bases, leaving 14 bases between them. The CDR3 coding sequence is TGCAGCGCGGAGGGGGCGGAGGAGACCCAGTACTTC. Translated: CSAEGAEETQYF.

The gene calls are TRBV9 and TRBJ2-1; 11 bases align to TRBD2. The V gene end was trimmed by 3 bases and the J gene end by 4 bases; junction bases not matched to a gene: 3. Germline V gene data show CDR1 as SGDLS and CDR2 as YYNGEE. CDR3 length: 15 amino acids. The CDR3 is CASSELAGDYNEQFF. The CDR3 bases are TGTGCCAGCAGCGAACTAGCGGGGGATTACAATGAGCAGTTCTTC.

This clonotype was counted only a few times. The chain combines TRBV18 with TRBJ1-1; D uncertain. Deletions cut 4 bases from V and 0 bases from J, with 9 bases between. Germline CDR1 is KGHSH and CDR2 is LQKENI. The CDR3 covers 14 residues. The CDR3 is CASSLGFMNTEAFF. The DNA for the CDR3 is TGTGCCAGCTCACTGGGCTTCATGAACACTGAAGCTTTCTTT. The full variable domain, its missing parts supplied by reference TRBV18 and TRBJ1-1, is NAGVMQNPRHLVRRRGQEARLRCSPMKGHSHVYWYRQLPEEGLKFMVYLQKENIIDESGMPKERFSAEFPKEGPSILRIQQVVRGDSAAYFCASSLGFMNTEAFFGQGTRLTVV.

This clonotype was seen a handful of times. The gene calls are TRBV20-1 and TRBJ2-7; TRBD2 matches 7 bases. After removal of 6 bases from V and 0 bases from J, the junction contained 2 bases not matched to a gene. This CDR3 has 12 amino acids. Per germline, CDR1 DFQATT and CDR2 SNEGSKA (reference sequence). The CDR3 loop is CSARDYSYEQYF. The CDR3 DNA reads TGCAGTGCCAGGGACTACTCCTACGAGCAGTACTTC.

The gene calls are TRBV6-6 and TRBJ1-2, with 8 positions matching TRBD1. This CDR3 has 13 amino acids. V shed 5 bases, J shed 8 bases, and the junction held 7 bases outside the gene matches. Germline CDR1 is MNHNY and CDR2 is SVGAGI (reference sequence). The CDR3 DNA sequence: TGTGCCAGCAGTACCGGACAGGGCGAAGGCTACACCTTC. Its translation: CASSTGQGEGYTF.

The CDR3 protein is CASSGPSTDTQYF. As DNA, the CDR3 is TGCGCCAGCAGCGGCCCGAGCACAGATACGCAGTATTTT. This chain uses TRBV5-1 with TRBJ2-3; D is undetermined. This CDR3 is built from 13 residues. Germline V lookup: CDR1 SGHRS, CDR2 YFSETQ. The V end was cut by 4 bases, the J end by 0 bases, with 6 bases between.

In this sample, this clonotype turned up many times. The genes are TRBV3-1 and TRBJ2-2, with 7 bases fitting TRBD2. The ends lost 8 bases at V and 0 bases at J; junction bases unmatched: 3. CDR1 is LGHDT and CDR2 is YNNKEL in the germline V gene (reference sequence). The CDR3 totals 14 residues. CDR3 in amino acids: CASGAGTNTGELFF. The CDR3 DNA reads TGTGCCAGCGGAGCGGGGACGAACACCGGGGAGCTGTTTTTT.

DNA for the CDR3: TGTGCCAGCAGCTTGACTAGACTCCACGAGCAGTACTTC. Encoded protein: CASSLTRLHEQYF. This chain links TRBV11-3 with TRBJ2-7; the D gene is possibly TRBD2 (6 bases). The CDR3 is 13 amino acids. Germline lookup yields CDR1 SGHNT and CDR2 YENEEA. Trimming removed 3 bases at V and 5 bases at J, with 11 bases between.

The rearrangement joins TRBV19 to TRBJ2-1; 10 bases map to TRBD2. Germline V gene data show CDR1 as LNHDA and CDR2 as SQIVND (reference sequence). The junction had 6 bases not matched to a gene; V was cut back by 9 bases and J by 4 bases. The CDR3 contains 14 residues. The CDR3 loop reads CASEAGGVYNEQFF. The CDR3 DNA follows: TGTGCCAGCGAAGCGGGGGGGGTTTACAATGAGCAGTTCTTC.

V gene TRBV9 combines with J gene TRBJ2-7; 7 bases are a match to TRBD1. Germline lookup yields CDR1 SGDLS and CDR2 YYNGEE. The CDR3 is 15 residues long. J gave up 4 bases and V 2 bases, and 9 bases lay outside the gene matches. DNA of the CDR3: TGTGCCAGCAGCGTTAGCCGGGACAGCTCATACGAGCAGTACTTC. This encodes CASSVSRDSSYEQYF. Variable domain in full (rest from reference TRBV9 and TRBJ2-7): DSGVTQTPKHLITATGQRVTLRCSPRSGDLSVYWYQQSLDQGLQFLIQYYNGEERAKGNILERFSAQQFPDLHSELNLSSLELGDSALYFCASSVSRDSSYEQYFGPGTRLTVT.

A few counts support this clonotype. J is TRBJ2-7 and V is TRBV3-1; tentatively, D is TRBD1 (6 bases). This CDR3 spans 13 amino acids. Trimming cost V 3 bases and J 3 bases, with 9 bases left between them. Germline CDR1 is LGHDT and CDR2 is YNNKEL (reference sequence). CDR3 nucleotides: TGTGCCAGCAGCCACAGGGGTGACTACGAGCAGTACTTC. Protein sequence: CASSHRGDYEQYF.

The chain uses TRBV25-1 and TRBJ1-6; no clear D. The V gene lost 8 bases and the J gene lost 5 bases, with 13 bases spanning the gap. Germline CDR1 MGHDK, CDR2 SYGVNS. The CDR3 extends over 14 amino acids. The CDR3 DNA reads TGTGCCAGCGGGTCCACGCGGAATAATTCACCCCTCCACTTT. Its protein is CASGSTRNNSPLHF.

This clonotype was counted ten times or more. The chain recombines TRBV7-9 with TRBJ2-1; TRBD2 matches at 11 bases. V lost 4 bases to trimming and J lost 5 bases; unmatched junction nucleotides: 4. This CDR3 contains 15 residues. From germline, CDR1 is SEHNR and CDR2 FQNEAQ (reference sequence). The CDR3 is CASSSLAGGHNEQFF. CDR3 DNA sequence: TGTGCCAGCAGCTCGCTAGCGGGGGGCCACAATGAGCAGTTCTTC.

This clonotype was seen only a few times. This chain connects TRBV11-2 to TRBJ2-7; TRBD2 is a possible D gene (6 bases). V lost 8 bases and J lost 5, with 10 bases in between. CDR1 is SGHAT, CDR2 FQNNGV, per germline. The CDR3 is 11 residues long. In DNA, the CDR3 is TGTGCCAGCGGCGGGGAGGACGAGCAGTACTTC. This translates into CASGGEDEQYF.

The table lists this clonotype with a few counts. The chain uses TRBV3-1 and TRBJ1-1; maybe TRBD1 (6 bases). This CDR3 is built from 17 residues. The germline V gene has CDR1 LGHDT and CDR2 YNNKEL (reference sequence). V was pared by 4 bases and J by 0 bases, with 18 bases between. CDR3 nucleotide sequence: TGTGCCAGCAGCCCCCGGAGGGGGGGCACCTTGAACACTGAAGCTTTCTTT. Protein product: CASSPRRGGTLNTEAFF.

The chain employs TRBV12-3 or TRBV12-4 and TRBJ1-1, with D possibly matching TRBD1 (6 bases). V gave up 7 bases and J gave up 9 bases, with 15 bases separating them. The CDR3 runs to 12 residues. CDR3 nucleotides: TGTGCCAGCATCCGAGGGGGGAATAAAGCTTTCTTT. Translation gives CASIRGGNKAFF.

The V and J genes are TRBV20-1 and TRBJ2-7, with TRBD1 matching 7 bases. Germline CDR1 and CDR2: DFQATT and SNEGSKA (reference sequence). The CDR3 is 15 residues long. Trimming cost V 6 bases and J 4 bases; bases outside gene matches: 15. The DNA of the CDR3 is TGCAGTGCGTATTCGGGGAAGGGGGCGGATTACGAGCAGTACTTC. Its translation: CSAYSGKGADYEQYF.

This clonotype was recorded a few times. This chain's CDR3 is CASSPKRTGGYQPQHF. The CDR3 region has the DNA TGTGCCAGCAGCCCCAAAAGGACAGGAGGATATCAGCCCCAGCATTTT. The chain joins TRBV7-8 to TRBJ1-5; TRBD1 matches 7 bases. Germline-derived CDR1 and CDR2 are SGHVS and FQNEAQ. This CDR3 spans 16 amino acids. J lost 5 bases, V lost 5 bases, and 12 bases had no gene match.

V usage is TRBV2 and J usage is TRBJ1-1; D remains unclear. Germline V gives CDR1 SNHLY, CDR2 FYNNEI. This CDR3 comprises 12 residues. Trimming took off 0 bases at V and 11 bases at J, with 10 bases between the two ends. CDR3 bases: TGTGCCAGCAGTGAAGCTCGCGGAGGGGCTTTCTTT. Its protein is CASSEARGGAFF.

The gene calls are TRBV30 and TRBJ1-2; no clear D. CDR3 length: 10 amino acids. The germline gives CDR1 GTSNPN, CDR2 SVGIG (reference sequence). V was shortened by 1 base and J by 8 bases, with 5 bases between the two germline ends. The CDR3 DNA is TGTGCCTGGAGTGACAGAGGCTACACCTTC. Translated: CAWSDRGYTF.

This clonotype was counted many times. This rearrangement joins TRBV6-5 to TRBJ1-2, with no clear D. The CDR3 has 14 amino acids. From germline, CDR1 is MNHEY and CDR2 SVGAGI. V dropped 6 bases and J dropped 5 bases, with 16 bases sitting between them. For the CDR3, the DNA is TGTGCCAGCAGCCTCCAGAGTGGAGAGTATGGCTACACCTTC. This gives the protein CASSLQSGEYGYTF.

The J gene is TRBJ2-7, the V gene TRBV27, with 9 positions matching TRBD1. The length of the CDR3 is 15 residues. Trimming cost V 6 bases and J 3 bases; bases outside gene matches: 9. CDR1 is MNHEY and CDR2 is SMNVEV in the germline V gene (reference sequence). The CDR3: CASSQQGANYYEQYF. The CDR3 DNA sequence: TGTGCCAGCAGCCAACAGGGGGCGAATTACTACGAGCAGTACTTC.

This clonotype was detected ten times or more. CDR3 protein: CSARDLVQGVGNSPLHF. The CDR3 bases are TGCAGTGCTAGAGACCTGGTCCAGGGGGTAGGTAATTCACCCCTCCACTTT. The genes are TRBV20-1 and TRBJ1-6; the match to TRBD1 covers 7 bases. J gave up 6 bases and V 0 bases, and 11 bases lay outside the gene matches. Germline values: CDR1 DFQATT, CDR2 SNEGSKA (reference sequence). This CDR3 contains 17 residues.

In its sample, this clonotype was seen many times. The chain is built from TRBV4-1 and TRBJ2-7; D unclear. Germline CDR1 reads MGHRA; CDR2 reads YSYEKL. The CDR3 runs 16 residues. Trimming stripped 0 bases from V and 0 bases from J, with 12 bases between. The CDR3 sequence: CASSQDDNPYSYEQYF. CDR3 sequence (DNA): TGCGCCAGCAGCCAAGATGACAACCCGTACTCCTACGAGCAGTACTTC.

This clonotype was counted at least ten times. The rearrangement links TRBV5-1 to TRBJ2-6, with D perhaps matching TRBD1 or TRBD2 (5 bases each). The ends were cut back, 1 base at V and 3 bases at J, with 8 bases in the middle. CDR3 length equals 15 residues. Germline V gene lookup returns CDR1 SGHRS and CDR2 YFSETQ. The CDR3 coding sequence is TGCGCCAGCAGCTTGCGGGGCGGTGGGGCCAACGTCCTGACTTTC. Translating gives CASSLRGGGANVLTF.

This clonotype turned up a few times. CDR3 nucleotides: TGTGCTAGTGGATGGACCAACGGAAATGAGCAGTTCTTC. Its protein is CASGWTNGNEQFF. The chain employs TRBV12-5 and TRBJ2-1; D is uncertain. Germline-derived CDR1 and CDR2 are LGHNT and FRNRAP. The CDR3 is 13 residues long. Trimming removed 6 bases at V and 7 bases at J, with 13 bases between.

In its sample, this clonotype was seen many times. V usage is TRBV4-1 and J usage is TRBJ1-1, with TRBD1 as a possible D gene (5 bases). V lost 4 bases and J 7 bases, leaving 13 bases between the germline ends. Germline values: CDR1 MGHRA, CDR2 YSYEKL. This CDR3 is built from 13 residues. CDR3 amino acids: CASSPTGRGEAFF. Here the CDR3 DNA reads TGCGCCAGCAGCCCCACGGGGAGGGGTGAAGCTTTCTTT.

This chain joins TRBV25-1 and TRBJ1-5; D gene unclear. Trimming pared 6 bases from V and 2 bases from J, leaving 17 bases between. The CDR3 has 16 amino acids. Germline CDR1 reads MGHDK; CDR2 reads SYGVNS. Here the CDR3 reads CASSPAPTSGNQPQHF. As DNA, the CDR3 is TGTGCCAGCAGCCCAGCCCCTACAAGTGGCAATCAGCCCCAGCATTTT.